These 30 T cell receptor beta chains came from one sample sequenced in a study of shared clonotypes between healthy human individuals. Data came from immunoSEQ multiplex PCR; TCRdb stores just in-frame clones and leaves some out. Counted here are 780,000 or so clones, just under 75% occurring once; the ten biggest clones make up approximately 2%. Sequenced material: memory CD4+ T cells sorted from blood. The subset here: CD45RA-negative fraction. All receptors derive from a woman aged 25 to 45 in good health.

The V call is TRBV2, the J call TRBJ2-3, with a possible D match to TRBD2 (6 bases). Germline V gives CDR1 SNHLY, CDR2 FYNNEI. CDR3 length equals 13 residues. Trimming shortened V by 7 bases and J by 8 bases, and 16 bases separated the two germline ends. Written as DNA, the CDR3 is TGTGCCAGCAAGCCTAGCGCCATAATTACGCAGTATTTT. Its translation is CASKPSAIITQYF. Combining the CDR3 with reference TRBV2 and TRBJ2-3 gives the whole variable domain EPEVTQTPSHQVTQMGQEVILRCVPISNHLYFYWYRQILGQKVEFLVSFYNNEISEKSEIFDDQFSVERPDGSNFTLKIRSTKLEDSAMYFCASKPSAIITQYFGPGTRLTVL.

This clone has only one observation. The V call is TRBV29-1, the J call TRBJ2-6, with 7 bases aligning to TRBD1. V gave up 6 bases and J gave up 2 bases; unmatched junction bases: 4. This CDR3 is built from 14 residues. Germline values: CDR1 SQVTM, CDR2 ANQGSEA. The CDR3 bases are TGCAGCGTGTTACAGGGGACTGGGGCCAACGTCCTGACTTTC. It is translated as CSVLQGTGANVLTF.

The chain couples TRBV19 to TRBJ2-7; 12 bases map to TRBD2. This CDR3 is 17 amino acids long. Germline-derived CDR1 and CDR2 are LNHDA and SQIVND (reference sequence). V shed 5 bases and J 0 bases; nucleotides not matched to a gene: 8. The CDR3 protein is CASSSLQTSGSSYEQYF. The CDR3 nucleotides are TGTGCCAGTAGTTCTCTCCAGACTAGCGGGAGCTCCTACGAGCAGTACTTC.

The chain recombines TRBV28 with TRBJ2-2; the D gene is possibly TRBD2 (6 bases). V lost 6 bases and J 4 bases, leaving 18 bases between the germline ends. Germline CDR1 MDHEN, CDR2 SYDVKM. This CDR3 spans 16 amino acids. CDR3 nucleotides: TGTGCCAGCAGCCGCTACCTAGCGTCTACCACCGGGGAGCTGTTTTTT. It translates to CASSRYLASTTGELFF. The full variable domain, rest sourced from reference TRBV28 and TRBJ2-2, is DVKVTQSSRYLVKRTGEKVFLECVQDMDHENMFWYRQDPGLGLRLIYFSYDVKMKEKGDIPEGYSVSREKKERFSLILESASTNQTSMYLCASSRYLASTTGELFFGEGSRLTVL.

The genes are TRBV18 and TRBJ2-2; D not certain. This CDR3 spans 13 amino acids. CDR1 is KGHSH and CDR2 is LQKENI in the germline V gene. Trimming removed 2 bases from V and 6 bases from J, with 7 bases in between. CDR3 residues: CASSPGRAGELFF. The CDR3 DNA follows: TGTGCCAGCTCACCAGGTCGGGCCGGGGAGCTGTTTTTT.

The chain links TRBV19 to TRBJ2-6, with 7 bases matching TRBD1. The J segment lost 0 bases and the V segment lost 5 bases, leaving 4 bases of the junction unmatched. CDR3 length equals 16 residues. CDR1 and CDR2 from the germline V gene are LNHDA and SQIVND (reference sequence). The CDR3 coding sequence is TGTGCCAGTAGTCTACGACAGGGCTCTGGGGCCAACGTCCTGACTTTC. Amino acids: CASSLRQGSGANVLTF. The entire variable domain, with the rest obtained from reference TRBV19 and TRBJ2-6, is as follows: DGGITQSPKYLFRKEGQNVTLSCEQNLNHDAMYWYRQDPGQGLRLIYYSQIVNDFQKGDIAEGYSVSREKKESFPLTVTSAQKNPTAFYLCASSLRQGSGANVLTFGAGSRLTVL.

The table lists this clone with a count of one. The CDR3 DNA follows: TGTGCCAGCTCACCACCGGGCAGGTCGGCATCCTACGAGCAGTACTTC. It yields the protein CASSPPGRSASYEQYF. This chain joins TRBV18 and TRBJ2-7; D is uncertain. The germline gives CDR1 KGHSH, CDR2 LQKENI. The V and J ends lost 0 bases and 1 base respectively, with 13 bases between them. The CDR3 spans 16 residues. Combining the CDR3 with reference TRBV18 and TRBJ2-7 gives the whole variable domain NAGVMQNPRHLVRRRGQEARLRCSPMKGHSHVYWYRQLPEEGLKFMVYLQKENIIDESGMPKERFSAEFPKEGPSILRIQQVVRGDSAAYFCASSPPGRSASYEQYFGPGTRLTVT.

This clone was counted many times. CDR3 coding DNA: TGTGCCAGCAGTGGAGAAGGGCAGGGACAATCCGAGCAGTACTTC. This sequence encodes CASSGEGQGQSEQYF. V usage is TRBV2 and J usage is TRBJ2-7; D may be TRBD1 (6 bases). There are 15 residues in the CDR3. Germline V lookup: CDR1 SNHLY, CDR2 FYNNEI. V lost 4 bases to trimming and J lost 6 bases, with 19 bases between them.

The chain links TRBV5-4 to TRBJ2-7, with 11 bases that match TRBD2. Germline V CDR1 and CDR2: SGHNT, YYREEE (reference sequence). Trimming cost V 3 bases and J 4 bases; bases outside gene matches: 3. This CDR3 spans 14 amino acids. CDR3 protein: CASSSTSGKYEQYF. The CDR3 nucleotides are TGTGCCAGCAGCTCGACTAGCGGGAAATACGAGCAGTACTTC.

Comments on this clone: At the DNA level, this CDR3 is encoded by other sequences in the same sample as well. The rearrangement uses TRBV7-8 and TRBJ1-5; no firm D call. The germline V gene encodes CDR1 SGHVS and CDR2 FQNEAQ. The CDR3 is 14 residues long. The V end lost 2 bases, the J end lost 2 bases, and 7 bases lay between the germline ends. The CDR3 loop reads CASSLSGGNQPQHF. In DNA, the CDR3 is TGTGCCAGCAGCTTATCTGGCGGCAATCAGCCCCAGCATTTT.

There are a few counts of this clone. This chain links TRBV11-2 with TRBJ2-5; TRBD2 agrees at 7 bases. V was clipped by 5 bases and J by 2 bases; unmatched bases: 11. This CDR3 contains 16 residues. Germline V lookup: CDR1 SGHAT, CDR2 FQNNGV. CDR3 in amino acids: CASSHRAGSGQETQYF. Here the CDR3 DNA reads TGTGCCAGCAGCCATAGGGCGGGTAGCGGGCAAGAGACCCAGTACTTC.

This clone has just a few counts. The chain links TRBV4-1 to TRBJ2-3, with D perhaps matching TRBD2 (6 bases). Trimming left V 4 bases short and J 4 bases short, with 18 bases between. Germline loops: CDR1 MGHRA, CDR2 YSYEKL. CDR3 size: 16 residues. DNA of the CDR3: TGCGCCAGCAGCCTCACTAGCATAAGGATGGCAGATACGCAGTATTTT. Its protein is CASSLTSIRMADTQYF.

The J gene is TRBJ2-5, the V gene TRBV7-9, with TRBD2 matching 11 bases. Trimming removed 4 bases from V and 5 bases from J; junction bases left unmatched: 6. Looked up from germline, CDR1 is SEHNR and CDR2 is FQNEAQ (reference sequence). The CDR3 totals 15 residues. CDR3 sequence (DNA): TGTGCCAGCAGCTCTAAGATAGCGGGAGGGGAGACCCAGTACTTC. As protein: CASSSKIAGGETQYF.

Concerning this clone itself: In the same sample, other DNA sequences code for this CDR3. The rearrangement links TRBV6-5 to TRBJ2-7; 9 nucleotides align to TRBD1. The CDR3 has 14 amino acids. Germline V gene lookup returns CDR1 MNHEY and CDR2 SVGAGI. V gave up 5 bases and J gave up 5 bases; unmatched junction bases: 7. Here the CDR3 reads CASSPRDRVDEQYF. CDR3 in DNA: TGTGCCAGCAGTCCTCGGGACAGGGTCGACGAGCAGTACTTC.

V usage is TRBV28 and J usage is TRBJ1-5, with D possibly matching TRBD1 (5 bases). Germline V gene data show CDR1 as MDHEN and CDR2 as SYDVKM. V was shortened by 1 base and J by 7 bases, with 8 bases between the two germline ends. The CDR3 runs to 13 residues. CDR3 coding DNA: TGTGCCAGCAGTTTATTGGGGGAACAGCCCCAGCATTTT. This gives the protein CASSLLGEQPQHF.

This clone is a singleton in its sample. This chain uses TRBV4-1 with TRBJ2-1; no definite D call. V lost 3 bases and J 11 bases, leaving 11 bases between the germline ends. The CDR3 is made up of 12 amino acids. Germline V gene lookup returns CDR1 MGHRA and CDR2 YSYEKL. The CDR3 loop is CASSHYTMKQFF. CDR3 in DNA: TGCGCCAGCAGCCACTATACAATGAAGCAGTTCTTC.

This clone was counted at least ten times. The genes are TRBV18 and TRBJ2-7, with 8 bases that match TRBD2. The germline CDR1 and CDR2 sequences are KGHSH and LQKENI. The V segment lost 0 bases and the J segment 8 bases; nucleotides outside the gene matches: 6. The CDR3 runs 14 residues. CDR3 sequence reads: CASSPPPAGGQQYF. CDR3 sequence (DNA): TGTGCCAGCTCACCACCACCCGCGGGGGGTCAGCAGTACTTC. The entire variable domain, with the rest obtained from reference TRBV18 and TRBJ2-7, is as follows: NAGVMQNPRHLVRRRGQEARLRCSPMKGHSHVYWYRQLPEEGLKFMVYLQKENIIDESGMPKERFSAEFPKEGPSILRIQQVVRGDSAAYFCASSPPPAGGQQYFGPGTRLTVT.

CDR3 nucleotides: TGCAGCGTCGACTTGTTGGCAGGGAACACCTACGAGCAGTACTTC. Amino acid sequence: CSVDLLAGNTYEQYF. V gene TRBV29-1 combines with J gene TRBJ2-7; weak D call: TRBD1 (5 bases). V was shortened by 6 bases and J by 2 bases, with 20 bases between the two germline ends. The CDR3 sequence is 15 residues long. The V gene's germline CDR1 is SQVTM and CDR2 ANQGSEA.

This chain joins TRBV19 and TRBJ1-5; possible D gene TRBD1, 5 bases. Germline V gene data show CDR1 as LNHDA and CDR2 as SQIVND (reference sequence). The V gene lost 3 bases and the J gene lost 1 base, with 10 bases spanning the gap. This CDR3 spans 15 amino acids. In DNA, the CDR3 is TGTGCCAGTAGTATTGGGGCGACCAGCAATCAGCCCCAGCATTTT. Translated: CASSIGATSNQPQHF.

The chain employs TRBV10-3 and TRBJ2-3; D uncertain. Germline CDR1 is ENHRY and CDR2 is SYGVKD. The CDR3 length is 12 residues. V shed 0 bases and J shed 5 bases, with 3 bases lying between them. CDR3 nucleotide sequence: TGTGCCATCAGTGAGTCCCAAGATACGCAGTATTTT. It encodes CAISESQDTQYF.

The genes are TRBV5-1 and TRBJ2-1; 12 bases line up with TRBD2. The CDR3 is 15 residues long. Germline V gene data show CDR1 as SGHRS and CDR2 as YFSETQ. J was trimmed by 8 bases and V by 4 bases; bases with no gene match: 7. DNA for the CDR3: TGCGCCAGCAGCCCGACTAGCGGGAGCCCTTATGAGCAGTTCTTC. This gives the protein CASSPTSGSPYEQFF.

The gene calls are TRBV2 and TRBJ2-1; TRBD2 matches at 7 bases. Trimming cost V 8 bases and J 5 bases; bases outside gene matches: 12. Germline V lookup: CDR1 SNHLY, CDR2 FYNNEI. This CDR3 is built from 15 residues. This CDR3 reads CASWVRAGPNNEQFF. The CDR3 DNA is TGTGCCAGCTGGGTTAGAGCGGGGCCCAACAATGAGCAGTTCTTC.

The chain is built from TRBV18 and TRBJ2-1, with 8 bases fitting TRBD2. Germline V lookup: CDR1 KGHSH, CDR2 LQKENI. J lost 6 bases, V lost 0 bases, and 16 bases had no gene match. CDR3 size: 19 residues. CDR3 sequence reads: CASSPPLTSGTRSRNEQFF. DNA of the CDR3: TGTGCCAGCTCACCACCCTTGACTTCTGGGACTAGATCGCGCAATGAGCAGTTCTTC.

This clone was counted a few times. The CDR3 loop reads CSSRTAEAFF. The DNA for the CDR3 is TGCAGTTCGAGGACAGCTGAAGCTTTCTTT. The V and J genes are TRBV20-1 and TRBJ1-1; tentative D call: TRBD1 (6 bases). The CDR3 runs to 10 residues. The V and J ends lost 8 bases and 6 bases respectively, with 10 bases between them. The germline V gene has CDR1 DFQATT and CDR2 SNEGSKA (reference sequence).

The J gene is TRBJ1-5, the V gene TRBV6-1, with D perhaps TRBD1 (5 bases). V gave up 7 bases and J gave up 1 base, with 14 bases separating them. The germline gives CDR1 MNHNS, CDR2 SASEGT. There are 15 residues in the CDR3. CDR3 bases: TGTGCCAGCAACCTTATCTACAGGAGCAATCAGCCCCAGCATTTT. Translation gives CASNLIYRSNQPQHF.

This chain uses TRBV27 with TRBJ2-5; no clear D. The CDR3 sequence is 14 residues long. The germline gives CDR1 MNHEY, CDR2 SMNVEV (reference sequence). V dropped 4 bases and J dropped 9 bases, with 18 bases sitting between them. As DNA, the CDR3 is TGTGCCAGCAGTTCCCCGTCCTCAAGGGTGGCCCAGTACTTC. It yields the protein CASSSPSSRVAQYF.

This chain joins TRBV7-9 and TRBJ2-7; possibly TRBD2 for D (6 bases). V was pared by 9 bases and J by 3 bases, with 12 bases between. The CDR3 has 12 amino acids. The germline V gene encodes CDR1 SEHNR and CDR2 FQNEAQ (reference sequence). Here the CDR3 reads CASGTYSYEQYF. The CDR3 coding sequence is TGTGCCAGTGGGACTTACAGCTACGAGCAGTACTTC.

V and J are TRBV23-1 and TRBJ1-1; the match to TRBD1 covers 7 bases. TRBV23-1 is reported as an ORF; its role is uncertain. V gave up 3 bases and J gave up 1 base; unmatched junction bases: 5. The CDR3 runs to 15 residues. CDR3 coding DNA: TGCGCCAGCAGTCAGCTGGGACAGCCGAACACTGAAGCTTTCTTT. This sequence encodes CASSQLGQPNTEAFF.

The V gene is TRBV19, the J gene TRBJ1-1, with 7 bases matching TRBD1. CDR1 and CDR2 from the germline V gene are LNHDA and SQIVND (reference sequence). Trimming removed 6 bases from V and 1 base from J; junction bases left unmatched: 2. This CDR3 spans 13 amino acids. CDR3 bases: TGTGCCAGTAGGGACAGGACGAACACTGAAGCTTTCTTT. As protein: CASRDRTNTEAFF.

This sequence joins TRBV5-1 and TRBJ2-2, with unresolved D. The CDR3 spans 13 residues. Germline assignment: CDR1 SGHRS and CDR2 YFSETQ. V lost 0 bases to trimming and J lost 7 bases, with 7 bases between them. As DNA, the CDR3 is TGCGCCAGCAGCTTGGAACAGAGCGGGGAGCTGTTTTTT. This codes for CASSLEQSGELFF.